This entry lists 2 T cell receptor beta chains sequenced from one sample in a study of cytotoxic CD8 clonotypes in ibrutinib-treated CLL. This table comes from immunoSEQ multiplex PCR, and its TCRdb copy is limited to in-frame clones, with some not included. The sample comprises more than 140,000 clones, around 77% of which are singletons, and under 35% rests with the top ten. Sequenced here: PBMCs, sampled after 12 months of ibrutinib treatment. The receptors shown here come from a human donor with chronic lymphocytic leukemia.

V usage is TRBV2 and J usage is TRBJ2-3; 10 bases fit TRBD1. The germline V gene has CDR1 SNHLY and CDR2 FYNNEI. The V segment lost 10 bases and the J segment 9 bases; nucleotides outside the gene matches: 13. The CDR3 loop spans 14 amino acids. The CDR3 nucleotides are TGTGCCACACTACGGGACAGGGGCTTAGAGACGCAGTATTTT. It encodes CATLRDRGLETQYF.

The J gene is TRBJ1-5, the V gene TRBV6-5; possibly TRBD1 for D (6 bases). The CDR3 is 13 residues long. Germline V gives CDR1 MNHEY, CDR2 SVGAGI. V was pared by 7 bases and J by 4 bases, with 11 bases between. CDR3 nucleotides: TGTGCCAGCACCGGACAGTTAAATCAGCCCCAGCATTTT. Encoded protein: CASTGQLNQPQHF.